The 24 T cell receptor beta chains below all came from one sample that was sequenced in a study of blood T cells in healthy people across ages (dated by TCRdb to the mid-2010s). The library was generated by 5' RACE. The instrument given in TCRdb is Illumina HiSeq 2500. A second 7 to 11 cycle PCR used a sample-barcoded 5' primer and a J-beta primer mix. TCRdb reworked the public reads: Q25 trimming with fastp, MiXCR clone assembly, productive beta chains retained. CDR3 protein sequences are deduplicated, and each keeps its most common genes and DNA. The sample table contains roughly 700,000 distinct CDR3 sequences; only one count was recorded for approximately 29% of them. The ten largest clones capture less than 20% of the sample. Sample: blood. Receptor source: a woman older than 75 in good health. Donor details come from another sample of the same person, matched by shared clones.

For this clonotype: This is likely a read error, given that the CDR3 carries no conserved phenylalanine or tryptophan at its end. CDR3 amino acids: CSANLATADTQYL. The DNA for the CDR3 is TGCAGTGCTAACCTAGCGACGGCAGATACGCAGTATTTG. V is TRBV20-1 and J is TRBJ2-3; D might be TRBD2 (6 bases). The CDR3 consists of 13 residues. The V end was cut by 4 bases, the J end by 4 bases, with 12 bases between. CDR1 and CDR2 from the germline V gene are DFQATT and SNEGSKA (reference sequence).

As for this clonotype: This may come from a read error, since a much larger clone is one base off. The V call is TRBV7-6, the J call TRBJ2-5; possibly TRBD1 for D (6 bases). The V end was cut by 4 bases, the J end by 2 bases, with 11 bases between. This CDR3 is 14 amino acids long. Germline values: CDR1 SGHVS, CDR2 FNYEAQ. CDR3 in DNA: TGTGCCAGCAGCTGGACAGAGAAACAAGAGACCCAGTACTTC. Its protein product is CASSWTEKQETQYF.

This clonotype was counted at least ten times. The chain recombines TRBV9 with TRBJ1-6; TRBD1 might be the D (6 bases). Germline CDR1 reads SGDLS; CDR2 reads YYNGEE. Trimming removed 4 bases from V and 2 bases from J, with 10 bases in between. The CDR3 has 15 amino acids. The CDR3: CASSPPGAYNSPLHF. The CDR3 nucleotides read TGTGCCAGCAGCCCCCCAGGGGCCTATAATTCACCCCTCCACTTT.

The chain is built from TRBV6-5 and TRBJ2-4, with D perhaps matching TRBD1 or TRBD2 (5 bases each). The DNA matches TRBJ2-7 better at its end, which makes the J call doubtful. The CDR3 has 14 amino acids. Germline CDR1 is MNHEY and CDR2 is SVGAGI. The CDR3 coding sequence is TGTGCCAGCAGTTCCAGGTCCGGGGCTTACGAGCAGTACTTC. This encodes CASSSRSGAYEQYF.

Turning to this clonotype: The junction shows a germline mismatch at one end, possibly a read error. V usage is TRBV6-5 and J usage is TRBJ1-2, with TRBD1 as a possible D gene (6 bases). In germline, CDR1 is MNHEY, CDR2 SVGAGI. The CDR3 runs to 13 residues. CDR3 amino acids: CASTRGGRYGNTF. In nucleotides, the CDR3 is TGTGCCAGCACCCGAGGGGGACGCTATGGCAACACCTTC.

This clonotype has a handful of counts. CDR3 DNA: TGTGCCAGCAGTTTAGTCGGGAGTAAGAAGGAGACCCAGTACTTC. This translates into CASSLVGSKKETQYF. This rearrangement joins TRBV12-3 or TRBV12-4 to TRBJ2-5, with D possibly matching TRBD2 (6 bases). With 1 base removed from V and 5 bases from J, the gap between germline ends came to 14 bases. CDR3 length: 15 amino acids.

This clonotype has ten or more counts. In DNA, the CDR3 is TGTGCCAGCAGTCGGGACAGGGGTAGCTATGGCTACACCTTC. Translation gives CASSRDRGSYGYTF. The chain employs TRBV12-3 or TRBV12-4 and TRBJ1-2, with TRBD1 matching over 10 bases. J was trimmed by 4 bases and V by 5 bases; bases with no gene match: 4. The CDR3 sequence is 14 residues long.

This clonotype was seen repeatedly, ten times or more. The chain couples TRBV5-6 to TRBJ2-1; 7 bases are a match to TRBD1. V shed 7 bases, J shed 8 bases, and the junction held 12 bases outside the gene matches. From germline, CDR1 is SGHDT and CDR2 YYEEEE. The CDR3 contains 14 residues. CDR3: CASRIRGQFDEQFF. The DNA for the CDR3 is TGTGCCAGCCGAATTAGGGGGCAATTCGATGAGCAGTTCTTC.

This clonotype was observed at least ten times. CDR3 bases: TGTGCCAGCAGCCGAGGGTCTAGCGGGACCACCTACGAGCAGTACTTC. This gives the protein CASSRGSSGTTYEQYF. This chain links TRBV5-4 with TRBJ2-7; 9 bases map to TRBD2. CDR3 length equals 16 residues. Unmatched junction bases numbered 10, after V lost 4 bases and J lost 2 bases. The germline V gene has CDR1 SGHNT and CDR2 YYREEE (reference sequence). Using reference TRBV5-4 and TRBJ2-7 for the parts outside the CDR3, the full variable domain is ETGVTQSPTHLIKTRGQQVTLRCSSQSGHNTVSWYQQALGQGPQFIFQYYREEENGRGNFPPRFSGLQFPNYSSELNVNALELDDSALYLCASSRGSSGTTYEQYFGPGTRLTVT.

The chain joins TRBV5-1 to TRBJ2-2, with D tentatively TRBD1 or TRBD2 (5 bases each). Germline V gives CDR1 SGHRS, CDR2 YFSETQ. The CDR3 extends over 16 amino acids. V lost 1 base and J lost 3, with 13 bases in between. The CDR3 loop reads CASSLWGRVDTGELFF. The CDR3 DNA is TGCGCCAGCAGCTTGTGGGGACGGGTGGACACCGGGGAGCTGTTTTTT.

In its sample, this clonotype was seen many times. The chain carries TRBV12-3 or TRBV12-4 and TRBJ1-5; a weak D match, TRBD1 (5 bases). The CDR3 has 14 residues. V gave up 5 bases and J gave up 5 bases, with 13 bases separating them. For the CDR3, the DNA is TGTGCCAGCAGTCACGACAGCGACGATCAGCCCCAGCATTTT. The encoded protein is CASSHDSDDQPQHF.

Concerning this clonotype: A read error may explain this, as a much larger clone is one base away. V is TRBV9 and J is TRBJ2-1; the match to TRBD2 covers 12 bases. After removal of 4 bases from V and 10 bases from J, the junction contained 6 bases not matched to a gene. There are 14 residues in the CDR3. Germline V CDR1 and CDR2: SGDLS, YYNGEE. Here the CDR3 reads CASSSSGGEGEQFF. Written as DNA, the CDR3 is TGTGCCAGCAGCTCTAGCGGGGGGGAAGGAGAGCAGTTCTTC.

This clonotype was recorded many times. The chain couples TRBV6-1 to TRBJ2-1, with 12 bases lining up with TRBD2. The V gene's germline CDR1 is MNHNS and CDR2 SASEGT. V lost 6 bases to trimming and J lost 0 bases; unmatched junction nucleotides: 15. CDR3 size: 20 residues. DNA of the CDR3: TGTGCCAGCAGGAAGGGGGGAGGACTAGCGGGGACTAACTCCTACAATGAGCAGTTCTTC. As protein: CASRKGGGLAGTNSYNEQFF.

The rearrangement uses TRBV14 and TRBJ2-1; tentative D call: TRBD1 (5 bases). V lost 4 bases, J lost 5 bases, and 9 bases lay in between. Germline CDR1 and CDR2: SGHDN and FVKESK. This CDR3 has 13 residues. The CDR3 loop reads CASSRGQNNEQFF. CDR3 coding DNA: TGTGCCAGCAGCCGCGGACAAAACAATGAGCAGTTCTTC.

This clonotype was picked up a small number of times. V and J are TRBV10-3 and TRBJ2-1, with a weak D call TRBD1 (6 bases). V lost 3 bases and J lost 6, with 12 bases in between. The CDR3 length is 14 residues. The germline V gene encodes CDR1 ENHRY and CDR2 SYGVKD. DNA for the CDR3: TGTGCCATCAGTGAAGGGGGTCAGTCCAATGAGCAGTTCTTC. This gives the protein CAISEGGQSNEQFF.

Points on this clonotype: A much bigger clone sits one base away, suggesting this may be a read error. DNA for the CDR3: TGTGCCAGCAGCTCCGGAGGTTTCACTGAAGCTCTCTTT. Translating it yields CASSSGGFTEALF. The chain carries TRBV7-9 and TRBJ1-1; no reliable D call. The CDR3 loop spans 13 amino acids. From germline, CDR1 is SEHNR and CDR2 FQNEAQ (reference sequence).

The chain couples TRBV9 to TRBJ1-5; D is unclear. V was clipped by 3 bases and J by 6 bases, with 10 bases between them. The germline gives CDR1 SGDLS, CDR2 YYNGEE. The CDR3 is 13 amino acids. As DNA, the CDR3 is TGTGCCAGCAGCGCCAACCCCGGTCAGCCCCAGCATTTT. Translating it yields CASSANPGQPQHF.

This clonotype was picked up many times. As DNA, the CDR3 is TGTGCCAGCAGCGTAGGGGGGGGTTTAAACTATGGCTACACCTTC. This gives the protein CASSVGGGLNYGYTF. This chain connects TRBV9 to TRBJ1-2; the D gene is possibly TRBD1 (5 bases). The CDR3 is made up of 15 amino acids. The V gene's germline CDR1 is SGDLS and CDR2 YYNGEE. Trimming stripped 0 bases from V and 2 bases from J, with 11 bases between.

This clonotype was seen at least ten times. V is TRBV12-3 or TRBV12-4 and J is TRBJ2-7; TRBD1 might be the D (5 bases). The CDR3 covers 13 residues. The ends were cut back, 6 bases at V and 0 bases at J, with 9 bases in the middle. CDR3 nucleotide sequence: TGTGCCAGCAGACGAGACAGCTCCTACGAGCAGTACTTC. Translating it yields CASRRDSSYEQYF.

Details on this clonotype: Relative to the germline gene, one junction end is altered; a read error may explain this. The gene calls are TRBV20-1 and TRBJ1-1; 11 positions agree with TRBD1. Germline assignment: CDR1 DFQATT and CDR2 SNEGSKA (reference sequence). The CDR3 is 15 amino acids. The CDR3 reads CSADRTGGRNTEDFF. CDR3 nucleotides: TGCAGTGCGGATAGGACAGGGGGCCGGAACACTGAAGATTTCTTT.

This clonotype was observed many times. The chain combines TRBV5-6 with TRBJ2-5; no clear D gene. Trimming removed 0 bases from V and 4 bases from J, with 7 bases in between. The CDR3 covers 13 residues. Germline values: CDR1 SGHDT, CDR2 YYEEEE. CDR3 nucleotides: TGTGCCAGCAGCTTGGGTCAGAGAGAGACCCAGTACTTC. Its translation is CASSLGQRETQYF.

This clonotype was counted many times. The chain has TRBV5-1 and TRBJ2-1; the D gene is possibly TRBD1 (5 bases). The CDR3 has 13 amino acids. Germline V gives CDR1 SGHRS, CDR2 YFSETQ. Trimming took 4 bases from V and 12 from J, leaving 17 bases between them. CDR3 region: CASSDGHRMGQFF. In nucleotides, the CDR3 is TGCGCCAGCAGCGATGGACACCGCATGGGGCAGTTCTTC.

This clonotype was seen repeatedly, ten times or more. The chain employs TRBV20-1 and TRBJ1-4; D ambiguous. V was cut by 6 bases and J by 8 bases, with 16 bases left in between. Germline CDR1 and CDR2: DFQATT and SNEGSKA (reference sequence). The CDR3 spans 13 residues. The CDR3 nucleotides are TGCAGTGCCAGACCGGATGGGAAAGAAAAACTGTTTTTT. Its translation: CSARPDGKEKLFF.

The sample holds a few counts of this clonotype. This chain connects TRBV30 to TRBJ2-1; tentative D call: TRBD1 (5 bases). Trimming pared 8 bases from V and 2 bases from J, leaving 13 bases between. This CDR3 is 13 amino acids long. Per the germline V gene, CDR1 is GTSNPN and CDR2 is SVGIG (reference sequence). This chain's CDR3 is CARKGDAYNEQFF. CDR3 bases: TGTGCCCGGAAAGGGGATGCCTACAATGAGCAGTTCTTC. Complete variable domain (other parts from reference TRBV30 and TRBJ2-1): SQTIHQWPATLVQPVGSPLSLECTVEGTSNPNLYWYRQAAGRGLQLLFYSVGIGQISSEVPQNLSASRPQDRQFILSSKKLLLSDSGFYLCARKGDAYNEQFFGPGTRLTVL.